The rows below give T cell receptor beta chains drawn from one sample of a study of shared T cell receptors in the human thymus. The table came from immunoSEQ multiplex PCR; TCRdb's copy has only in-frame clones and leaves some out. Of hundreds of thousands of clones listed, roughly 88% are singletons. These same data were also listed under a study on human thymus T cells.

Input material: thymocytes. The receptors derive from a boy in the first two years of life with a congenital heart defect. CDR3s include the opening cysteine and the closing phenylalanine or tryptophan. A D gene is named only where the DNA matches it firmly. Clone size is given for some rows only: seen once, a few or many times, or a class if the clone is expanded.

v_gene,abundance,j_gene,d_gene,CDR3nt,CDR3aa
TRBV28,NA,TRBJ2-2,NA,TGTGCCAGCAGTTTCGTGGCTCGAGGGGAGCTGTTTTTT,CASSFVARGELFF
TRBV6-5,NA,TRBJ2-2,NA,TGTGCCAGCAGTTACCGGTCAGGGGCCTCCACCGGGGAGCTGTTTTTT,CASSYRSGASTGELFF
TRBV5-1,NA,TRBJ1-2,TRBD1,TGCGCCAGCAGCCCCCGGACAGGGGGACGTGGCTACACCTTC,CASSPRTGGRGYTF
TRBV10-3,NA,TRBJ2-5,TRBD2,TGTGCCATCAGTGAGCCTCCGGGACTAGATACTAGGGAGTACCAAGAGACCCAGTACTTC,CAISEPPGLDTREYQETQYF
TRBV5-6,NA,TRBJ2-5,TRBD2,TGTGCCAGCAGCTTGGTGGAGGCGGGAGGGACCCCTGAGACCCAGTACTTC,CASSLVEAGGTPETQYF
TRBV7-7,NA,TRBJ2-3,TRBD2,TGTGCCAGCAGCTTGAGCGGGAGTGGGACAGATACGCAGTATTTT,CASSLSGSGTDTQYF
TRBV7-9,NA,TRBJ1-1,NA,TGTGCCAGCAGCCCCATCGGAGCGAGACGGCCTTTCTTT,CASSPIGARRPFF
TRBV11-2,NA,TRBJ2-5,TRBD2,TGTGCCAGCAGCTTAGGCCGGCGGGAGCCCCAAGAGACCCAGTACTTC,CASSLGRREPQETQYF
TRBV25-1,NA,TRBJ1-1,TRBD1,TGTGCCAGCAGTGTTCGGGGGACAGGGATTAACACTGAAGCTTTCTTT,CASSVRGTGINTEAFF
TRBV4-3,few,TRBJ2-6,NA,TGCGCCAGCAGCCAAGATCGACAGCCTGGCGGGGCGGGGGCCAACGTCCTGACTTTC,CASSQDRQPGGAGANVLTF
TRBV15,NA,TRBJ1-5,TRBD1,TGTGCCACCACCCGACAGGGGGGTCAGCCCCAGCATTTT,CATTRQGGQPQHF
TRBV5-6,NA,TRBJ2-1,NA,TGTGCCAGCAGCTTGAAAGGGGCGAGCTCCTACAATGAGCAGTTCTTC,CASSLKGASSYNEQFF
TRBV5-1,NA,TRBJ1-2,NA,TGCGCCAGCAGCTTGGTCGCAGGGAATGGCTACACCTTC,CASSLVAGNGYTF